The sequence of this TCR beta chain was determined in a study of blood T cells in healthy people across ages. Overall study results and limits: Investigators treated diversity estimates from one million T cells as underestimates. Getting older went along with TCR beta diversity per million T cells dropping roughly linearly. The study found more naive CD4+ cells and higher diversity in long-lived than aged donors.

Roughly 10 milliliters of peripheral blood were drawn from each donor. Sample-barcoded 5' priming and a J-beta primer mix drove a second PCR of 7 to 11 cycles. MiXCR, applied by TCRdb to the 5' RACE reads, yields one record per CDR3 protein. Here the sample spans about 2 million distinct CDR3 sequences, about 50% being singletons. Comment on this clonotype: Its antigen is not known.

The sequenced material came from blood. The TCR comes from a woman between 40 and 55 years old in good health.

Here the CDR3 DNA reads TGTGCCAGTATTGGAGGTCTTACTGAAGCTTTCTTT. It specifies CASIGGLTEAFF. The chain joins TRBV19 to TRBJ1-1; no clear D. V shed 7 bases and J shed 5 bases, with 11 bases lying between them. The CDR3 is made up of 12 amino acids. Looked up from germline, CDR1 is LNHDA and CDR2 is SQIVND (reference sequence). Full variable domain (remainder filled in from reference TRBV19 and TRBJ1-1): DGGITQSPKYLFRKEGQNVTLSCEQNLNHDAMYWYRQDPGQGLRLIYYSQIVNDFQKGDIAEGYSVSREKKESFPLTVTSAQKNPTAFYLCASIGGLTEAFFGQGTRLTVV.